The 32 T cell receptor beta chains below come from one sample, sequenced in a study of cytomegalovirus exposure and HLA in healthy donors. A multiplex PCR was run with 60 Vbeta primers and 13 Jbeta primers. Sequencing used immunoSEQ multiplex PCR; TCRdb keeps in-frame clones, though not all of them. The sample holds some 200,000 clones; approximately 90% are singletons and the top ten take less than 1.2%. The specimen was PBMCs. All receptors derive from a woman aged 18 to 35 in good health and CMV-seronegative.

This clone occurred a few times. This chain uses TRBV11-3 with TRBJ1-2, with 8 positions matching TRBD1. The ends lost 4 bases at V and 7 bases at J; junction bases unmatched: 5. From germline, CDR1 is SGHNT and CDR2 YENEEA. The CDR3 contains 13 residues. The CDR3 DNA reads TGTGCCAGCAGCTCAACAGGGGGACTTGGCTACACCTTC. Translated, it gives CASSSTGGLGYTF.

The V gene is TRBV27, the J gene TRBJ1-5; D gene ambiguous. The CDR3 runs to 12 residues. Germline CDR1 is MNHEY and CDR2 is SMNVEV (reference sequence). V lost 5 bases, J lost 4 bases, and 6 bases lay in between. The CDR3 bases are TGTGCCAGCAGTGACACTAATCAGCCCCAGCATTTT. It specifies CASSDTNQPQHF.

This clone was detected a few times. Compared with germline, one end of the junction differs, possibly owing to a read error. The J gene is TRBJ2-5, the V gene TRBV7-9, with D possibly TRBD2 on 5 matching bases. The CDR3 is 14 residues long. CDR1 is SEHNR and CDR2 is FQNEAQ in the germline V gene (reference sequence). The CDR3 nucleotides are TGTTCCAGCAGCTTAAGGCACGGGGAAGAGACCCAGTACTTC. This sequence encodes CSSSLRHGEETQYF.

V is TRBV27 and J is TRBJ2-1, with a weak D call TRBD2 (5 bases). Per germline, CDR1 MNHEY and CDR2 SMNVEV (reference sequence). Trimming cost V 5 bases and J 0 bases, with 14 bases left between them. The CDR3 runs to 16 residues. CDR3 sequence: CASSPLGDLSYNEQFF. The CDR3 bases are TGTGCCAGCAGTCCACTAGGAGATCTCTCCTACAATGAGCAGTTCTTC.

V gene TRBV7-6 combines with J gene TRBJ2-7; no clear D gene. Germline loops: CDR1 SGHVS, CDR2 FNYEAQ. The CDR3 has 14 residues. The germline V and J ends were trimmed by 2 bases and 1 base, with 9 bases remaining between them. The CDR3 nucleotides are TGTGCCAGCAGCTTAAGCTGGAGTTCCTACGAGCAGTACTTC. It specifies CASSLSWSSYEQYF. Together with reference TRBV7-6 and TRBJ2-7, the CDR3 gives the full variable domain: GAGVSQSPRYKVTKRGQDVALRCDPISGHVSLYWYRQALGQGPEFLTYFNYEAQQDKSGLPNDRFSAERPEGSISTLTIQRTEQRDSAMYRCASSLSWSSYEQYFGPGTRLTVT.

The rearrangement uses TRBV7-9 and TRBJ2-5, with D perhaps matching TRBD1 (6 bases). This CDR3 is built from 14 residues. The V and J ends lost 2 bases and 0 bases respectively, with 7 bases between them. Per the germline V gene, CDR1 is SEHNR and CDR2 is FQNEAQ (reference sequence). The CDR3 DNA follows: TGTGCCAGCAGCTTATGGACAGACCAAGAGACCCAGTACTTC. The encoded protein is CASSLWTDQETQYF.

This chain joins TRBV9 and TRBJ2-2; D perhaps matches TRBD2 (5 bases). This CDR3 spans 15 amino acids. Germline assignment: CDR1 SGDLS and CDR2 YYNGEE. Trimming took 3 bases from V and 6 from J, leaving 15 bases between them. CDR3 nucleotides: TGTGCCAGCAGCGAGGACTTGAGGACCGCCGGGGAGCTGTTTTTT. It codes for CASSEDLRTAGELFF.

This rearrangement joins TRBV9 to TRBJ2-7, with a possible D match to TRBD2 (6 bases). V lost 4 bases and J lost 4, with 12 bases in between. Germline V gives CDR1 SGDLS, CDR2 YYNGEE. There are 13 residues in the CDR3. CDR3 region: CASSPSGRYEQYF. In DNA, the CDR3 is TGTGCCAGCAGCCCGTCCGGGAGATACGAGCAGTACTTC.

The chain joins TRBV7-2 to TRBJ1-3; maybe TRBD1 (5 bases). Trimming removed 1 base from V and 0 bases from J, with 10 bases in between. CDR3 length: 16 residues. From germline, CDR1 is SGHTA and CDR2 FQGNSA. This CDR3 is CASSLEAGGSGNTIYF. The CDR3 DNA follows: TGTGCCAGCAGCTTAGAAGCGGGGGGCTCTGGAAACACCATATATTTT. The complete variable domain, with remaining parts taken from reference TRBV7-2 and TRBJ1-3, reads GAGVSQSPSNKVTEKGKDVELRCDPISGHTALYWYRQSLGQGLEFLIYFQGNSAPDKSGLPSDRFSAERTGGSVSTLTIQRTQQEDSAVYLCASSLEAGGSGNTIYFGEGSWLTVV.

Only one count was recorded for this clone. The rearrangement joins TRBV7-7 to TRBJ2-1; possibly TRBD1 for D (6 bases). Germline V gene sequence: CDR1 SSHAT, CDR2 FNYEAQ (reference sequence). The ends were cut back, 2 bases at V and 11 bases at J, with 19 bases in the middle. The CDR3 extends over 15 amino acids. CDR3 DNA: TGTGCCAGCAGCTTATTGGGGGCAGGCGTCCAAAAGCAGTTCTTC. This gives the protein CASSLLGAGVQKQFF.

The chain is built from TRBV7-2 and TRBJ2-1; perhaps TRBD2 as D (6 bases). Germline loops: CDR1 SGHTA, CDR2 FQGNSA. CDR3 length: 12 residues. Trimming removed 4 bases at V and 16 bases at J, with 17 bases between. DNA for the CDR3: TGTGCCAGCAGCTCGCCGGGAGTTAGGAGTTTCTTC. Translated: CASSSPGVRSFF.

The chain joins TRBV6-5 to TRBJ2-7; 8 bases are shared with TRBD2. The CDR3 contains 14 residues. Germline CDR1 MNHEY, CDR2 SVGAGI. V dropped 5 bases and J dropped 4; count of bases not matched to a gene: 7. The CDR3 region has the DNA TGTGCCAGCAGTGAACTCGGCGGGAGGTACGAGCAGTACTTC. This gives the protein CASSELGGRYEQYF.

The chain employs TRBV19 and TRBJ1-2, with D maybe TRBD1 (5 bases). Per the germline V gene, CDR1 is LNHDA and CDR2 is SQIVND (reference sequence). The CDR3 runs 18 residues. Between the trimmed V and J ends, which lost 0 bases and 0 bases, there was a span of 17 bases. The CDR3 bases are TGTGCCAGTAGTATAGATCTGTGGACACTCGCGTCTAACTATGGCTACACCTTC. Translated, it gives CASSIDLWTLASNYGYTF.

The genes are TRBV15 and TRBJ1-5; TRBD1 might be the D (6 bases). Germline V gene sequence: CDR1 LNHNV, CDR2 YYDKDF (reference sequence). CDR3 length: 15 residues. Trimming pared 1 base from V and 6 bases from J, leaving 13 bases between. The CDR3 protein is CATSRAGGAGQPQHF. CDR3 coding DNA: TGTGCCACCAGCAGAGCCGGGGGGGCTGGTCAGCCCCAGCATTTT.

This chain connects TRBV11-2 to TRBJ2-7, with 9 bases lining up with TRBD1. The germline gives CDR1 SGHAT, CDR2 FQNNGV. The trim removed 5 bases at V and 2 bases at J, leaving 10 bases unmatched. This CDR3 comprises 16 residues. The CDR3 protein is CASSPIQGAQAYEQYF. CDR3 coding DNA: TGTGCCAGCAGCCCAATACAGGGGGCGCAGGCCTACGAGCAGTACTTC.

Only a few counts were recorded for this clone. The chain has TRBV6-5 and TRBJ1-1; 12 bases map to TRBD1. Germline V CDR1 and CDR2: MNHEY, SVGAGI. V gave up 2 bases and J gave up 10 bases; unmatched junction bases: 8. The CDR3 length is 15 residues. CDR3 in amino acids: CASSYGGTGGLVAFF. The CDR3 DNA reads as TGTGCCAGCAGTTACGGAGGGACAGGGGGCTTGGTAGCTTTCTTT.

This clone was counted once. This sequence joins TRBV11-2 and TRBJ2-1, with TRBD2 matching 10 bases. From germline, CDR1 is SGHAT and CDR2 FQNNGV. V shed 3 bases, J shed 2 bases, and the junction held 7 bases outside the gene matches. The CDR3 loop spans 17 amino acids. DNA for the CDR3: TGTGCCAGCAGCTTTTCTAGCGGGAGTTGGGCCTACAATGAGCAGTTCTTC. Translated, it gives CASSFSSGSWAYNEQFF.

This rearrangement joins TRBV18 to TRBJ2-7, with 9 bases matching TRBD1. V lost 8 bases, J lost 9 bases, and 14 bases stayed unmatched. This CDR3 is built from 14 residues. CDR1 KGHSH and CDR2 LQKENI come from the germline V gene. The CDR3 DNA reads TGTGCCAGCGCCCTTGGGGACAGGGTGCGCGGGCAGTACTTC. It encodes CASALGDRVRGQYF.

The rearrangement uses TRBV7-2 and TRBJ2-3, with TRBD2 matching over 12 bases. This CDR3 spans 16 amino acids. With V trimmed by 5 bases and J by 1 base, 4 bases remained unmatched. Germline V gives CDR1 SGHTA, CDR2 FQGNSA. Here the CDR3 reads CASSRRTSGGTDTQYF. The CDR3 DNA reads as TGTGCCAGCAGCCGAAGGACTAGCGGGGGCACAGATACGCAGTATTTT.

In this sample, this clone turned up a few times. This sequence joins TRBV7-9 and TRBJ2-1; the match to TRBD2 covers 7 bases. The CDR3 length is 18 residues. The germline V gene encodes CDR1 SEHNR and CDR2 FQNEAQ (reference sequence). The trim removed 2 bases at V and 0 bases at J, leaving 10 bases unmatched. This CDR3 is CASSLSGYRGSSYNEQFF. The CDR3 DNA follows: TGTGCCAGCAGCTTATCAGGCTACCGCGGGAGCTCCTACAATGAGCAGTTCTTC.

The rearrangement uses TRBV19 and TRBJ2-5, with TRBD1 matching 7 bases. CDR3 length: 13 amino acids. The germline V gene has CDR1 LNHDA and CDR2 SQIVND (reference sequence). V trimming: 4 bases; J trimming: 2 bases; junction bases outside the gene matches: 1. For the CDR3, the DNA is TGTGCCAGTAGTAGGGGACAGCAAGAGACCCAGTACTTC. This gives the protein CASSRGQQETQYF.

The chain recombines TRBV9 with TRBJ2-7; D is uncertain. Germline V lookup: CDR1 SGDLS, CDR2 YYNGEE. V lost 0 bases, J lost 3 bases, and 13 bases lay in between. This CDR3 contains 15 residues. In nucleotides, the CDR3 is TGTGCCAGCAGCGTAGGCCCAGGTCACAACTACGAGCAGTACTTC. The encoded protein is CASSVGPGHNYEQYF.

The chain is built from TRBV2 and TRBJ1-2, with D possibly matching TRBD1 (5 bases). This CDR3 has 14 amino acids. Germline assignment: CDR1 SNHLY and CDR2 FYNNEI. The germline V and J ends were trimmed by 4 bases and 7 bases, with 16 bases remaining between them. CDR3 in DNA: TGTGCCAGCAGTGTTTCGTGGGGGGGTGGTGGCTACACCTTC. Translating gives CASSVSWGGGGYTF.

About this clone: Sequence at one end of the junction differs from germline and may be a read error. The chain combines TRBV7-9 with TRBJ1-1, with a tentative D call TRBD1 (5 bases). The CDR3 is made up of 16 amino acids. Germline lookup yields CDR1 SEHNR and CDR2 FQNEAQ (reference sequence). CDR3 sequence (DNA): TGTTCCAGCAGCTCAGAGAACTTTCGGGGGATCACTGAAGCTTTCTTT. Translated: CSSSSENFRGITEAFF.

The chain couples TRBV7-9 to TRBJ2-1; D unclear. V was clipped by 1 base and J by 5 bases, with 9 bases between them. The germline V gene has CDR1 SEHNR and CDR2 FQNEAQ (reference sequence). The CDR3 consists of 14 residues. The CDR3 is CASSLGAGHNEQFF. The CDR3 coding sequence is TGTGCCAGCAGCTTAGGGGCTGGGCACAATGAGCAGTTCTTC.

The chain uses TRBV14 and TRBJ1-2; TRBD1 might be the D (5 bases). This CDR3 has 13 amino acids. V lost 4 bases to trimming and J lost 5 bases, with 11 bases between them. Germline V gene sequence: CDR1 SGHDN, CDR2 FVKESK. The DNA of the CDR3 is TGTGCCAGCAGCCGCGGGGGGAGGTATGGCTACACCTTC. This translates into CASSRGGRYGYTF.

This clone was seen only once. V gene TRBV6-4 combines with J gene TRBJ1-1, with D maybe TRBD1 (5 bases). This CDR3 spans 16 amino acids. Germline-derived CDR1 and CDR2 are MRHNA and SNTAGT. V lost 6 bases and J lost 3, with 20 bases in between. The CDR3 DNA reads as TGTGCCAGCAGGCTCGACTGTGGGGCCTTGGACACTGAAGCTTTCTTT. It translates to CASRLDCGALDTEAFF.

This rearrangement joins TRBV4-1 to TRBJ2-1; 7 bases match TRBD1. J lost 8 bases, V lost 4 bases, and 8 bases had no gene match. The germline V gene encodes CDR1 MGHRA and CDR2 YSYEKL. There are 14 residues in the CDR3. The CDR3 region is CASSLNRGSDEQFF. The CDR3 bases are TGCGCCAGCAGCCTAAACAGGGGTTCGGATGAGCAGTTCTTC.

This clone was picked up a small number of times. This chain links TRBV13 with TRBJ2-7; TRBD1 agrees at 7 bases. The length of the CDR3 is 12 residues. V shed 6 bases and J 10 bases; nucleotides not matched to a gene: 9. Germline V gene data show CDR1 as PRHDT and CDR2 as FYEKMQ (reference sequence). CDR3 protein: CASRYRQGPQYF. In DNA form, the CDR3 reads TGTGCCAGCAGATACAGACAGGGTCCCCAGTACTTC.

V usage is TRBV19 and J usage is TRBJ1-5; tentative D call: TRBD1 (6 bases). V gave up 6 bases and J gave up 5 bases, with 11 bases separating them. Germline V gene data show CDR1 as LNHDA and CDR2 as SQIVND (reference sequence). This CDR3 has 13 residues. CDR3 region: CASRETGDQPQHF. CDR3 DNA: TGTGCCAGTAGGGAGACAGGTGATCAGCCCCAGCATTTT.

The chain is built from TRBV28 and TRBJ1-5; D not resolved. The germline gives CDR1 MDHEN, CDR2 SYDVKM. This CDR3 is 14 amino acids long. The V end lost 7 bases, the J end lost 6 bases, and 16 bases lay between the germline ends. CDR3 in amino acids: CASILTISGQPQHF. The CDR3 DNA reads as TGTGCCAGCATTCTAACTATTAGCGGTCAGCCCCAGCATTTT.

This chain joins TRBV11-3 and TRBJ2-5, with D possibly matching TRBD1 (6 bases). Trimming shortened V by 5 bases and J by 2 bases, and 21 bases separated the two germline ends. Germline V lookup: CDR1 SGHNT, CDR2 YENEEA. The CDR3 is 17 amino acids. The CDR3 DNA reads TGTGCCAGCAGCCCTCTTCGCAGGGGCAACCGACAAGAGACCCAGTACTTC. Translation: CASSPLRRGNRQETQYF.